The text below deals with one TCR beta chain. In this sample, this clone turned up a few times. Which antigen it targets is not known. One base away there is no much larger clone; base qualities are not given. The data derive from a study of beta chain features in type 1 diabetes listed by TCRdb under 2018. Turning to the overall study: Mean age, gender distribution, total cell number and subset yield did not differ between patients and healthy donors. A total of under 120,000,000 sorted cells were examined across all samples, and RNA yield correlated strongly with the number of cells per subset. In the study, recently diagnosed type 1 diabetes patients and matched healthy donors were compared on the TCRB repertoires of their sorted circulating CD4+ T cell subsets. Regulatory and stem cell-like memory subsets were obtained from only 8 patients and roughly 8 healthy donors, while naive and central memory subsets were obtained from all 30 or so donors. Here is what the overall study found, with its caveats: In all four CD4+ subsets, TCRB CDR3 length was moderately but significantly shorter in type 1 diabetes patients. Shorter templates might have been favored by PCR, but patient and control samples were amplified and corrected together, so both groups would have been affected equally by any skew. Naive, central memory and regulatory TCRB repertoires appeared to be more similar among patients than among healthy donors. HLA sub-analyses involved small numbers of individuals, so any influence of HLA type on TCRB rearrangement remained unresolved. Because cDNA was sequenced instead of genomic DNA, highly expressing activated cells could be over-represented, though the groups showed no difference in activation or CD3 levels. At VDJ recombination sites, type 1 diabetes patients had fewer insertions and more deleted nucleotides, which implies abnormalities in thymic rearrangement.

All of the isolated RNA was reverse transcribed with the High Capacity cDNA Reverse Transcription Kit, so expressed TCRB transcripts were sequenced. Deep immunoSEQ sequencing was applied to naive, central memory and regulatory T cell samples, giving an average of about 3.6 million total reads per sample. Sorted cells were lysed in RLT buffer and RNA was extracted with DNase-treated RNeasy Micro or Mini kits, depending on cell number. Each cell subset was processed separately to prevent cross-contamination, with patient and healthy donor samples processed together. The immunoSEQ multiplex PCR was used to amplify TCRB sequences from cDNA, generating 87-bp fragments that spanned the CDR3 region. Sequencing of the amplicons was performed on the Illumina HiSeq platform. The study's processing was this. PCR bias was computationally corrected using synthetic template baselines, reads within Hamming distance 2 were collapsed, and singletons that could not be merged were discarded. Reads were aligned against IMGT to assign V, D and J genes, CDR3 length and insertions or deletions at six rearrangement sites. Within each subset, clonotype counts were normalized to sorted cell number, and only after that were true diversity and Gini coefficients computed with the tcR R package. The overlap coefficient, calculated on TCRB nucleotide sequences, was used to quantify repertoire sharing. Out-of-frame TCRB sequences from naive cells were analyzed to stand in for the pre-selection repertoire. The immuneACCESS repertoire file appears here via TCRdb, limited to in-frame rearrangements. These files lack a portion of the clones; in checked studies, under half of the deficit traces to unresolved V genes, and the cause of the others is not known. Clone size and V and J calls were adopted from that table, with D and trimming inferred from the DNA. This sample is represented by a few hundred thousand clones; around 12% of them were singletons. Of the sample, 0.0095% to 0.012% is held by the ten largest clones.

The germline V gene encodes CDR1 SGHAT and CDR2 FQNNGV. Spanning cysteine to phenylalanine, the CDR3 consists of 14 amino acids. Here the CDR3 DNA is all that survives: 42 bases in frame from base 1. V is cut back by 3 bases and J by 6 bases, with 5 bases in the junction unmatched. Each donor gave one peripheral blood draw, averaging approximately 110 mL, which was collected into heparinised tubes. A BD FACSAria II was used to sort naive, central memory, regulatory and stem cell-like memory CD4+ T cells with a panel that included CD45RO, CCR7, CD25, CD127, CD95 and CD27. All sorted populations exceeded 98% purity. PBMCs were isolated right away by Lymphoprep density gradient centrifugation and were stained directly, without culture. Samples were stained and sorted in pairs, with one healthy donor and one patient per experiment, so that batch effects were minimized.

The origin of this receptor is a woman aged 18 to 35 with type 1 diabetes. Material: naive CD4+ T cells from blood. The label giving this sample's cell subset or site can be read as: true naive CD4+ T cells. The V gene is TRBV11-2 and the J gene is TRBJ2-1; 7 bases in between match TRBD1. In nucleotide form, the sequence is TGTGCCAGCAGCTTCATGACAGGGTTCAATGAGCAGTTCTTC. Its translation reads: CASSFMTGFNEQFF.